A selection of T cell receptor beta chains follows, all from one sample in a study of blood T cell repertoires in COVID-19. Using immunoSEQ multiplex PCR, the repertoire was profiled, and TCRdb retains in-frame clones only, with some absent. Here the sample spans roughly 400,000 clones, 80% to 90% being singletons. Sequenced sample: PBMCs or T cells enriched from blood (not recorded which). The source of these receptors is a man between 25 and 39 years old who had recovered from COVID-19. Both conserved end residues are part of each CDR3. The D gene is left open where the match is weak. Clone size is shown for a subset of rows, as once, few, many or a class of expanded clone.

abundance: .; d_gene: TRBD1; v_gene: TRBV7-9; len: 13; j_gene: TRBJ2-7; CDR3nt: TGTGCCAGCGTCACCGGGACAGAGACCGAGCAGTACTTC; CDR3aa: CASVTGTETEQYF
abundance: .; d_gene: .; v_gene: TRBV5-8; len: 13; j_gene: TRBJ2-3; CDR3nt: TGTGCCAGCAGCTTGGCCTCCTCGGATACGCAGTATTTT; CDR3aa: CASSLASSDTQYF
abundance: .; d_gene: .; v_gene: TRBV28; len: 13; j_gene: TRBJ2-7; CDR3nt: TGTGCCAGCCTACCGTTTCCAGGGCGCGAGCAGTACTTC; CDR3aa: CASLPFPGREQYF
abundance: .; d_gene: TRBD2; v_gene: TRBV5-1; len: 14; j_gene: TRBJ2-1; CDR3nt: TGCGCCAGTTTCGAAGCGGGGACTTACAATGAGCAGTTCTTC; CDR3aa: CASFEAGTYNEQFF
abundance: .; d_gene: .; v_gene: TRBV2; len: 13; j_gene: TRBJ1-1; CDR3nt: TGTGCCAGCAGTGCTCAGGGGAACACTGAAGCTTTCTTT; CDR3aa: CASSAQGNTEAFF
abundance: .; d_gene: TRBD1; v_gene: TRBV5-1; len: 16; j_gene: TRBJ2-2; CDR3nt: TGCGCCAGCAGCAGCGGACAGGGGGCAAGCACCGGGGAGCTGTTTTTT; CDR3aa: CASSSGQGASTGELFF
abundance: .; d_gene: .; v_gene: TRBV7-3; len: 16; j_gene: TRBJ1-5; CDR3nt: TGTGCCAGCAGCTTAAAGGGCGGGGTTTCGAATCAGCCCCAGCATTTT; CDR3aa: CASSLKGGVSNQPQHF
abundance: .; d_gene: .; v_gene: TRBV3-1/TRBV3-2; len: 13; j_gene: TRBJ2-2; CDR3nt: TGTGCCAGCAGCACTCACGGTAATGGGGAGCTGTTTTTT; CDR3aa: CASSTHGNGELFF
abundance: .; d_gene: .; v_gene: TRBV2; len: 15; j_gene: TRBJ1-3; CDR3nt: TGTGCCAGCATCCTTCAACAGGGTACTGGAAACACCATATATTTT; CDR3aa: CASILQQGTGNTIYF
abundance: .; d_gene: .; v_gene: TRBV3-1/TRBV3-2; len: 13; j_gene: TRBJ2-1; CDR3nt: TGTGCCAGCAGCCAAAGGACAGACAATGAGCAGTTCTTC; CDR3aa: CASSQRTDNEQFF
abundance: .; d_gene: TRBD2; v_gene: TRBV7-8; len: 17; j_gene: TRBJ2-1; CDR3nt: TGTGCCAGCAGCTTAGGGTCCCTAGCGGGACGGGGTAATGAGCAGTTCTTC; CDR3aa: CASSLGSLAGRGNEQFF
abundance: once; d_gene: .; v_gene: TRBV19; len: 14; j_gene: TRBJ2-6; CDR3nt: TGTGCCAGTATCCAGGGGTCTGGGGCCAACGTCCTGACTTTC; CDR3aa: CASIQGSGANVLTF
abundance: .; d_gene: TRBD1; v_gene: TRBV6-6; len: 14; j_gene: TRBJ1-1; CDR3nt: TGTGCCAGCATCATGACAGGGGGAAATCCTGAAGCTTTCTTT; CDR3aa: CASIMTGGNPEAFF
abundance: .; d_gene: TRBD2; v_gene: TRBV27; len: 22; j_gene: TRBJ2-3; CDR3nt: TGTGCCAGCAGTTATGCCGGATTGGGCGGGCTAGCGGGAGGGAGGGCCACAGATACGCAGTATTTT; CDR3aa: CASSYAGLGGLAGGRATDTQYF
abundance: .; d_gene: TRBD2; v_gene: TRBV7-9; len: 17; j_gene: TRBJ2-1; CDR3nt: TGTGCCAGCAGTCCCGGACTAGCGGGAGGGTCCTACAATGAGCAGTTCTTC; CDR3aa: CASSPGLAGGSYNEQFF
abundance: .; d_gene: .; v_gene: TRBV21-1; len: 19; j_gene: TRBJ2-5; CDR3nt: TGTGCCAGCAGCCACGGACTAGCGGGTACCCGAGGGGCCCAAGAGACCCAGTACTTC; CDR3aa: CASSHGLAGTRGAQETQYF
abundance: .; d_gene: .; v_gene: TRBV12-5; len: 11; j_gene: TRBJ2-7; CDR3nt: TGTGCTAGTGGCGCGCGGTACGAGCAGTACTTC; CDR3aa: CASGARYEQYF
abundance: few; d_gene: TRBD2; v_gene: TRBV27; len: 21; j_gene: TRBJ2-2; CDR3nt: TGTGCCAGCAGTAAAGGGACTAGCGGGACTACCTGGCGAGCCAACACCGGGGAGCTGTTTTTT; CDR3aa: CASSKGTSGTTWRANTGELFF
abundance: .; d_gene: .; v_gene: TRBV28; len: 18; j_gene: TRBJ1-5; CDR3nt: TGTGCCAGCAGTTTAGATGTCTTGAGGGAAGGAAGCAATCAGCCCCAGCATTTT; CDR3aa: CASSLDVLREGSNQPQHF
abundance: few; d_gene: .; v_gene: TRBV14; len: 15; j_gene: TRBJ2-2; CDR3nt: TGTGCCAGCAGCCCAGCTAGGGGTAGAACCGGGGAGCTGTTTTTT; CDR3aa: CASSPARGRTGELFF
abundance: .; d_gene: TRBD2; v_gene: TRBV28; len: 15; j_gene: TRBJ2-1; CDR3nt: TGTGCCAGCAGTTTTACGCTAGCGGCCTACAATGAGCAGTTCTTC; CDR3aa: CASSFTLAAYNEQFF
abundance: .; d_gene: TRBD1; v_gene: TRBV6-5; len: 15; j_gene: TRBJ1-5; CDR3nt: TGTGCCAGCAGTCCGGGACAGGGGTCGGGTCAGCCCCAGCATTTT; CDR3aa: CASSPGQGSGQPQHF
abundance: .; d_gene: TRBD2; v_gene: TRBV4-1; len: 15; j_gene: TRBJ2-7; CDR3nt: TGCGCCAGCAGCCCGGGACTAGCGGACTCCTACGAGCAGTACTTC; CDR3aa: CASSPGLADSYEQYF
abundance: .; d_gene: TRBD1; v_gene: TRBV7-9; len: 14; j_gene: TRBJ1-1; CDR3nt: TGTGCCAGCAGCTTGGGACAGCGAAGTACTGAAGCTTTCTTT; CDR3aa: CASSLGQRSTEAFF
abundance: .; d_gene: TRBD2; v_gene: TRBV28; len: 16; j_gene: TRBJ2-1; CDR3nt: TGTGCCAGCAGTCCCTTTGGCGGGAGGGCCGGGAATGAGCAGTTCTTC; CDR3aa: CASSPFGGRAGNEQFF
abundance: .; d_gene: .; v_gene: TRBV14; len: 15; j_gene: TRBJ2-1; CDR3nt: TGTGCCAGCAGCCAAGATGTGGCCCCTCACAATGAGCAGTTCTTC; CDR3aa: CASSQDVAPHNEQFF
abundance: .; d_gene: .; v_gene: TRBV29-1; len: 13; j_gene: TRBJ1-6; CDR3nt: TGCAGCGTTGCAGGCAACAAGGATTCACCCCTCCACTTT; CDR3aa: CSVAGNKDSPLHF
abundance: .; d_gene: .; v_gene: TRBV18; len: 14; j_gene: TRBJ1-1; CDR3nt: TGTGCCAGCTCAACAGGAGGGCAGAACACTGAAGCTTTCTTT; CDR3aa: CASSTGGQNTEAFF
abundance: .; d_gene: TRBD1; v_gene: TRBV6-5; len: 14; j_gene: TRBJ2-7; CDR3nt: TGTGCCAGCAGGAGACAGGGGGTAAACTACGAGCAGTACTTC; CDR3aa: CASRRQGVNYEQYF
abundance: .; d_gene: .; v_gene: TRBV7-9; len: 14; j_gene: TRBJ2-3; CDR3nt: TGTGCCAGCAGCAGGACAGCTGTTGGAGATACGCAGTATTTT; CDR3aa: CASSRTAVGDTQYF
abundance: .; d_gene: TRBD2; v_gene: TRBV7-9; len: 17; j_gene: TRBJ2-7; CDR3nt: TGTGCCAGCAGCCCCCCCCACGGGACTAGCTTGAGAACCGAGCAGTACTTC; CDR3aa: CASSPPHGTSLRTEQYF